A single sample gave rise to the 27 T cell receptor beta chains below, sequenced in a study of cytomegalovirus exposure and HLA in healthy donors. Assay used: immunoSEQ multiplex PCR; TCRdb lists only in-frame clones, some missing. The repertoire holds roughly 52,000 clones, with 88% as singletons. Sample: PBMCs. These receptors were taken from a woman younger than 45 in good health and CMV-seronegative.

This clone was counted between two and nine times. The CDR3 sequence is CASSPGHRDKPYEQYF. The CDR3 nucleotides are TGTGCCAGCAGCCCGGGCCACCGGGACAAGCCCTACGAGCAGTACTTC. V is TRBV7-2 and J is TRBJ2-7; tentatively, D is TRBD1 (6 bases). Trimming removed 5 bases at V and 2 bases at J, with 19 bases between. The CDR3 runs to 16 residues. From germline, CDR1 is SGHTA and CDR2 FQGNSA.

The chain has TRBV14 and TRBJ2-2; D may be TRBD1 (6 bases). V was pared by 1 base and J by 4 bases, with 16 bases between. CDR1 is SGHDN, CDR2 FVKESK, per germline. The CDR3 has 17 residues. The CDR3 region has the DNA TGTGCCAGCAGCCAAGCCCGACCCCTGACAGGCACCGGGGAGCTGTTTTTT. Its translation is CASSQARPLTGTGELFF.

The chain's CDR3 is CASGSTSYNEQFF. CDR3 sequence (DNA): TGTGCCAGCGGATCGACTAGTTATAATGAGCAGTTCTTC. The V gene is TRBV28, the J gene TRBJ2-1; D may be TRBD2 (6 bases). The V gene's germline CDR1 is MDHEN and CDR2 SYDVKM. The length of the CDR3 is 13 residues. The V end lost 8 bases, the J end lost 7 bases, and 15 bases lay between the germline ends.

The chain combines TRBV5-1 with TRBJ2-1; 12 bases are shared with TRBD2. V trimming: 1 base; J trimming: 9 bases; junction bases outside the gene matches: 5. Per the germline V gene, CDR1 is SGHRS and CDR2 is YFSETQ. The CDR3 consists of 15 residues. The chain's CDR3 is CASSLRLAGDLEQFF. The CDR3 nucleotides are TGCGCCAGCAGCTTGCGACTAGCGGGAGATCTTGAGCAGTTCTTC.

The genes are TRBV5-8 and TRBJ2-3; possibly TRBD2 for D (6 bases). This CDR3 has 13 residues. Trimming took off 3 bases at V and 4 bases at J, with 9 bases between the two ends. Germline V gene lookup returns CDR1 SGHTS and CDR2 YDEGEE. The CDR3 here is CASSSWGADTQYF. CDR3 DNA: TGTGCCAGCAGCTCTTGGGGGGCAGATACGCAGTATTTT.

V is TRBV9 and J is TRBJ2-1; 15 bases agree with TRBD2. Looked up from germline, CDR1 is SGDLS and CDR2 is YYNGEE. V dropped 7 bases and J dropped 0; count of bases not matched to a gene: 5. The length of the CDR3 is 17 residues. CDR3 residues: CASAGLAGGSSYNEQFF. In DNA, the CDR3 is TGTGCCAGCGCCGGACTAGCGGGAGGGAGCTCCTACAATGAGCAGTTCTTC.

V and J are TRBV16 and TRBJ1-1, with D uncertain. Trimming removed 4 bases from V and 11 bases from J, with 11 bases in between. The CDR3 covers 11 residues. CDR1 is KGHSY and CDR2 is FQNENV in the germline V gene. The CDR3 DNA sequence: TGTGCCAGCAGCCTTGGGCGTCGGGCTTTCTTT. The encoded protein is CASSLGRRAFF.

The chain recombines TRBV19 with TRBJ1-5, with a tentative D call TRBD1 (6 bases). This CDR3 spans 16 amino acids. Germline V CDR1 and CDR2: LNHDA, SQIVND (reference sequence). V dropped 6 bases and J dropped 2 bases, with 17 bases sitting between them. For the CDR3, the DNA is TGTGCCAGTAGGTGGGGGGGCAGGGGTGGCAATCAGCCCCAGCATTTT. Residues: CASRWGGRGGNQPQHF.

The rearrangement uses TRBV7-9 and TRBJ2-5; 7 nucleotides line up with TRBD2. This CDR3 comprises 14 residues. Germline lookup yields CDR1 SEHNR and CDR2 FQNEAQ (reference sequence). V trimming: 4 bases; J trimming: 2 bases; junction bases outside the gene matches: 4. The CDR3 loop is CASSSGLLQETQYF. The CDR3 region has the DNA TGTGCCAGCAGCTCGGGACTATTACAAGAGACCCAGTACTTC.

The J gene is TRBJ1-5, the V gene TRBV6-5; TRBD1 agrees at 7 bases. Germline values: CDR1 MNHEY, CDR2 SVGAGI. The CDR3 length is 13 residues. Germline trimming cut 5 bases from V and 16 bases from J; bases unmatched to any gene: 14. CDR3 protein: CASSVNRDSVRHF. The CDR3 DNA reads as TGTGCCAGCAGTGTCAACCGGGACAGCGTTAGACATTTT.

This clone was found once. The chain carries TRBV7-6 and TRBJ2-7, with D tentatively TRBD2 (6 bases). The CDR3 totals 15 residues. From germline, CDR1 is SGHVS and CDR2 FNYEAQ. Between the trimmed V and J ends, which lost 4 bases and 4 bases, there was a span of 17 bases. The CDR3 sequence: CASSSTQGLLYEQYF. The CDR3 region has the DNA TGTGCCAGCAGCTCCACCCAGGGACTGCTATACGAGCAGTACTTC.

The rearrangement joins TRBV7-2 to TRBJ1-2; 9 nucleotides agree with TRBD1. The germline V gene has CDR1 SGHTA and CDR2 FQGNSA. CDR3 length: 14 residues. V lost 5 bases and J lost 2; bases outside the gene matches: 3. The CDR3 loop is CASSPGQGNYGYTF. The CDR3 nucleotides are TGTGCCAGCAGCCCAGGACAGGGGAACTATGGCTACACCTTC.

This chain uses TRBV6-1 with TRBJ1-1; unclear D gene. The V and J ends lost 1 base and 7 bases respectively, with 10 bases between them. Germline V gene sequence: CDR1 MNHNS, CDR2 SASEGT. The CDR3 has 13 amino acids. The CDR3 spells CASSEVPGGEAFF. Here the CDR3 DNA reads TGTGCCAGCAGTGAAGTCCCTGGCGGTGAAGCTTTCTTT.

The J gene is TRBJ1-5, the V gene TRBV4-2; a possible D gene is TRBD1 (5 bases). Germline values: CDR1 LGHNA, CDR2 YNFKEQ. Trimming removed 0 bases at V and 5 bases at J, with 11 bases between. This CDR3 is 15 amino acids long. The CDR3 loop reads CASSQEYGGYQPQHF. For the CDR3, the DNA is TGTGCCAGCAGCCAAGAATACGGGGGTTATCAGCCCCAGCATTTT.

This clone occurred once. V and J are TRBV28 and TRBJ2-7, with D possibly matching TRBD2 (6 bases). This CDR3 has 13 amino acids. In germline, CDR1 is MDHEN, CDR2 SYDVKM. V was trimmed by 7 bases and J by 2 bases, leaving 12 bases between them. CDR3 loop: CASTPGSAYEQYF. The CDR3 DNA reads TGTGCCAGCACCCCCGGGAGTGCCTACGAGCAGTACTTC.

The rearrangement joins TRBV27 to TRBJ1-4; 8 bases align to TRBD1. Germline CDR1 MNHEY, CDR2 SMNVEV (reference sequence). There are 14 residues in the CDR3. With 7 bases clipped from V and 7 bases from J, the junction kept 8 bases outside the gene matches. This CDR3 is CASKLDRVGEKLFF. CDR3 nucleotides: TGTGCCAGCAAGCTGGACAGGGTGGGTGAAAAACTGTTTTTT.

This chain uses TRBV18 with TRBJ2-1, with 7 bases lining up with TRBD2. The CDR3 contains 17 residues. V lost 5 bases to trimming and J lost 1 base; unmatched junction nucleotides: 11. Germline lookup yields CDR1 KGHSH and CDR2 LQKENI. DNA of the CDR3: TGTGCCAGCTCAACTCCTAGGGCGGGAGAATCCTACAATGAGCAGTTCTTC. Translation gives CASSTPRAGESYNEQFF.

The chain recombines TRBV10-3 with TRBJ2-5, with D perhaps matching TRBD1 (5 bases). Germline values: CDR1 ENHRY, CDR2 SYGVKD. V was shortened by 6 bases and J by 5 bases, with 19 bases between the two germline ends. The length of the CDR3 is 15 residues. For the CDR3, the DNA is TGTGCCATCAGCGACCCCCCCCAGGGCTTGGAGACCCAGTACTTC. This codes for CAISDPPQGLETQYF.

V usage is TRBV6-6 and J usage is TRBJ1-2; D is unresolved. V was pared by 6 bases and J by 8 bases, with 10 bases between. The CDR3 consists of 11 residues. Germline-derived CDR1 and CDR2 are MNHNY and SVGAGI (reference sequence). CDR3 in amino acids: CASSPGRGYTF. DNA of the CDR3: TGTGCCAGCAGCCCAGGTCGCGGCTACACCTTC.

The rearrangement links TRBV29-1 to TRBJ1-2; no firm D call. The CDR3 length is 10 residues. Trimming pared 5 bases from V and 6 bases from J, leaving 7 bases between. The germline CDR1 and CDR2 sequences are SQVTM and ANQGSEA. The CDR3 sequence: CSVSENGYTF. The CDR3 DNA follows: TGCAGCGTTTCGGAGAATGGCTACACCTTC.

The genes are TRBV6-5 and TRBJ2-7; D remains ambiguous. The CDR3 runs to 13 residues. Germline V gene lookup returns CDR1 MNHEY and CDR2 SVGAGI. V lost 2 bases and J lost 0, with 5 bases in between. For the CDR3, the DNA is TGTGCCAGCAGTTACATCAACTCCTACGAGCAGTACTTC. This gives the protein CASSYINSYEQYF.

This chain links TRBV5-4 with TRBJ2-1; 9 nucleotides align to TRBD1. The CDR3 runs 15 residues. The ends lost 5 bases at V and 10 bases at J; junction bases unmatched: 13. Per the germline V gene, CDR1 is SGHNT and CDR2 is YYREEE (reference sequence). As DNA, the CDR3 is TGTGCCAGCAGACAGGGACAGGGCCTAGGCGGAGAGCAGTTCTTC. Residues: CASRQGQGLGGEQFF.

V gene TRBV27 combines with J gene TRBJ1-2, with D possibly TRBD1 on 6 matching bases. V was shortened by 0 bases and J by 0 bases, with 8 bases between the two germline ends. This CDR3 region has 15 residues. From germline, CDR1 is MNHEY and CDR2 SMNVEV (reference sequence). CDR3 amino acids: CASSLSDSSNYGYTF. CDR3 coding DNA: TGTGCCAGCAGTTTATCGGACAGCTCTAACTATGGCTACACCTTC.

This clone was recorded once. The chain carries TRBV5-4 and TRBJ2-3, with 15 positions matching TRBD2. The CDR3 has 16 amino acids. The V segment lost 3 bases and the J segment 7 bases; nucleotides outside the gene matches: 6. Per the germline V gene, CDR1 is SGHNT and CDR2 is YYREEE (reference sequence). CDR3 sequence reads: CASSSGTSGRLNTQYF. For the CDR3, the DNA is TGTGCCAGCAGCTCTGGGACTAGCGGGAGGTTGAATACGCAGTATTTT.

This clone showed up just once. The chain employs TRBV21-1 and TRBJ1-1; the D call TRBD1 from the table was never checked on the DNA. TRBV21-1 is marked as a pseudogene. This CDR3 spans 16 amino acids. The CDR3, as DNA: TGTGCCAGCAGCCCTTGGACAGGAGAAATGAACACTGAAGCTTTCTTT. This translates into CASSPWTGEMNTEAFF.

J is TRBJ2-5 and V is TRBV7-8; possible D gene TRBD2, 6 bases. The CDR3 sequence is 15 residues long. Trimming shortened V by 2 bases and J by 3 bases, and 13 bases separated the two germline ends. Germline V CDR1 and CDR2: SGHVS, FQNEAQ. CDR3 protein: CASSLKGRREETQYF. CDR3 DNA sequence: TGTGCCAGCAGCTTAAAAGGCAGGAGGGAAGAGACCCAGTACTTC.

CDR3 nucleotide sequence: TGTGCCAGTAGTATCCCAGGATCCTACGAGCAGTACTTC. Its protein is CASSIPGSYEQYF. The J gene is TRBJ2-7, the V gene TRBV19; no clear D gene. The CDR3 has 13 amino acids. Germline V lookup: CDR1 LNHDA, CDR2 SQIVND (reference sequence). Trimming removed 3 bases at V and 1 base at J, with 7 bases between.